These T cell receptor beta chains were read from a single sample in a study of cytomegalovirus exposure and HLA in healthy donors. Produced via immunoSEQ multiplex PCR; TCRdb's table is partial and in-frame only. The sample shows around 98,000 clones, approximately 69% of them seen only once. The sample comprised PBMCs. The receptor set was obtained from a female donor in good health and CMV-seronegative. Both conserved end residues are part of each CDR3. A D gene is named only where the DNA matches it firmly. Rows give clone size only sometimes, using once, few, many, or a class for an expanded clone.

V gene: TRBV5-6
J gene: TRBJ2-1
D gene: TRBD2
clone size: .
CDR3 DNA: TGTGCCAGCAGCTCGTATGGGCGGGAGGCCCACAATGAGCAGTTCTTC
CDR3 protein: CASSSYGREAHNEQFF

V gene: TRBV5-1
J gene: TRBJ2-5
D gene: TRBD2
clone size: .
CDR3 DNA: TGCGCCAGCAGCTTGGCGGTGGGAGGGCCCACCGGAGAGACCCAGTACTTC
CDR3 protein: CASSLAVGGPTGETQYF

V gene: TRBV9
J gene: TRBJ2-1
D gene: TRBD2
clone size: few
CDR3 DNA: TGTGCCAGCAGCGCCGGGGGGGCCGCCTACAATGAGCAGTTCTTC
CDR3 protein: CASSAGGAAYNEQFF

V gene: TRBV13
J gene: TRBJ1-5
D gene: .
clone size: .
CDR3 DNA: TGTGCCAGCAGCTTAAATTCTGGGCGTACATTGTCAGCCCAGCATTTT
CDR3 protein: CASSLNSGRTLSAQHF

V gene: TRBV13
J gene: TRBJ2-7
D gene: TRBD2
clone size: .
CDR3 DNA: TGTGCCAGCCGGTTGGGAGGGAACTACGAGCAGTACTTC
CDR3 protein: CASRLGGNYEQYF

V gene: TRBV29-1
J gene: TRBJ2-7
D gene: TRBD1
clone size: .
CDR3 DNA: TGCAGCGTTGGGGACAGCATCTACGAGCAGTACTTC
CDR3 protein: CSVGDSIYEQYF

V gene: TRBV15
J gene: TRBJ1-3
D gene: TRBD1
clone size: few
CDR3 DNA: TGTGCCACCAGCGGGACAGGGATAAACACCATATATTTT
CDR3 protein: CATSGTGINTIYF

V gene: TRBV5-5
J gene: TRBJ2-2
D gene: .
clone size: .
CDR3 DNA: TGTGCCAGCAGCTTATCCGGGGGCACCGGGGAGCTGTTTTTT
CDR3 protein: CASSLSGGTGELFF

V gene: TRBV30
J gene: TRBJ2-7
D gene: TRBD2
clone size: .
CDR3 DNA: TGTGCGGTGACCCAGCGGGGCACTTCCTACGAGCAGTACTTC
CDR3 protein: CAVTQRGTSYEQYF

V gene: TRBV29-1
J gene: TRBJ2-3
D gene: .
clone size: .
CDR3 DNA: TGCAGCGTTGAAGGGGGCCGGCAGCGTGCAGATACGCAGTATTTT
CDR3 protein: CSVEGGRQRADTQYF

V gene: TRBV29-1
J gene: TRBJ1-2
D gene: TRBD1
clone size: .
CDR3 DNA: TGCAGCGCGGCCCAGGGACAGAGGAGCTATGGCTACACCTTC
CDR3 protein: CSAAQGQRSYGYTF

V gene: TRBV5-1
J gene: TRBJ2-3
D gene: TRBD2
clone size: .
CDR3 DNA: TGCGCCAGCAGCGCTGGGACTAGCGGGGCAGATACGCAGTATTTT
CDR3 protein: CASSAGTSGADTQYF

V gene: TRBV7-9
J gene: TRBJ2-3
D gene: .
clone size: few
CDR3 DNA: TGTGCCAGCAGTAGTCGAGCGGCAGAGGACACAGATACGCAGTATTTT
CDR3 protein: CASSSRAAEDTDTQYF

V gene: TRBV28
J gene: TRBJ2-2
D gene: TRBD2
clone size: .
CDR3 DNA: TGTGCCAGCAGTCTACTAGCGGGAGTCTCAGGGGAGCTGTTTTTT
CDR3 protein: CASSLLAGVSGELFF

V gene: TRBV18
J gene: TRBJ1-3
D gene: .
clone size: .
CDR3 DNA: TGTGCCAGCTCACGGCAGGGGACGGACGTCTACTCTGGAAACACCATATATTTT
CDR3 protein: CASSRQGTDVYSGNTIYF